Shown below are 12 T cell receptor beta chains from a single sample sequenced in a study of blood T cell repertoires in COVID-19. The protocol was immunoSEQ multiplex PCR, while the TCRdb copy is restricted to in-frame clones and leaves out a portion. In the table there are roughly 410,000 clones, about nine tenths of which are singletons. What was sequenced was peripheral blood. These receptors were collected from a woman aged 35 to 49 with COVID-19, enrolled during active disease.

The genes are TRBV10-3 and TRBJ2-5, with 9 nucleotides matching TRBD1. This CDR3 comprises 14 residues. Looked up from germline, CDR1 is ENHRY and CDR2 is SYGVKD. Unmatched junction bases numbered 5, after V lost 4 bases and J lost 5 bases. The DNA for the CDR3 is TGTGCCATCAGTGGGACAGGGGCACGGGAGACCCAGTACTTC. The encoded protein is CAISGTGARETQYF.

The chain uses TRBV3-1 (or the pseudogene TRBV3-2) and TRBJ2-3; D remains unclear. The CDR3 length is 13 residues. V was clipped by 2 bases and J by 13 bases, with 16 bases between them. The germline V gene has CDR1 LGHDT and CDR2 YNNKEL (reference sequence). The CDR3 region is CASSQSPFIDEYF. CDR3 nucleotides: TGTGCCAGCAGCCAAAGCCCCTTTATTGATGAGTATTTT.

The V and J genes are TRBV11-2 and TRBJ2-3; the D gene is possibly TRBD1 (5 bases). The CDR3 runs to 14 residues. Trimming removed 4 bases from V and 9 bases from J, with 17 bases in between. In germline, CDR1 is SGHAT, CDR2 FQNNGV. CDR3 residues: CASSSETATRTQYF. In nucleotides, the CDR3 is TGTGCCAGCAGCTCGGAGACAGCTACGAGGACGCAGTATTTT.

V usage is TRBV24-1 and J usage is TRBJ1-2, with TRBD1 matching over 8 bases. Germline loops: CDR1 KGHDR, CDR2 SFDVKD. This CDR3 has 16 amino acids. V shed 3 bases and J 4 bases; nucleotides not matched to a gene: 9. The DNA for the CDR3 is TGTGCCACCAGTGATCCTGGACAGGGCTGGGGCTATGGCTACACCTTC. The encoded protein is CATSDPGQGWGYGYTF.

This clone is a singleton in its sample. The chain joins TRBV4-3 to TRBJ1-4, with D hard to call. The V end lost 5 bases, the J end lost 2 bases, and 24 bases lay between the germline ends. Germline assignment: CDR1 LGHNA and CDR2 YSLEER. This CDR3 has 19 residues. In DNA form, the CDR3 reads TGCGCCAGCAGCGGGAGCGGAGCTATCCGATCTCGGACTAATGAAAAACTGTTTTTT. Its protein is CASSGSGAIRSRTNEKLFF.

The J gene is TRBJ2-7, the V gene TRBV7-2; TRBD1 agrees at 7 bases. CDR3 length: 14 residues. The junction had 10 bases not matched to a gene; V was cut back by 4 bases and J by 7 bases. Germline V CDR1 and CDR2: SGHTA, FQGNSA. CDR3: CASSSGQVWGEQYF. CDR3 coding DNA: TGTGCCAGCAGCTCTGGACAGGTTTGGGGAGAGCAGTACTTC.

This clone has just one count. This sequence joins TRBV28 and TRBJ2-7; D perhaps matches TRBD2 (5 bases). The length of the CDR3 is 14 residues. V lost 3 bases and J 3 bases, leaving 12 bases between the germline ends. Germline-derived CDR1 and CDR2 are MDHEN and SYDVKM. CDR3 protein: CASSFSEGNYEQYF. In DNA, the CDR3 is TGTGCCAGCAGTTTTTCCGAGGGAAACTACGAGCAGTACTTC.

The V and J genes are TRBV19 and TRBJ1-1; D possibly corresponds to TRBD1 (6 bases). V gave up 7 bases and J gave up 5 bases, with 8 bases separating them. CDR1 and CDR2 from the germline V gene are LNHDA and SQIVND (reference sequence). This CDR3 contains 11 residues. This CDR3 reads CASTGVTEAFF. DNA for the CDR3: TGTGCCAGTACAGGGGTGACTGAAGCTTTCTTT.

CDR3 region: CASNRLSGEQYF. CDR3 sequence (DNA): TGTGCCAGCAATAGACTAAGCGGGGAGCAGTATTTT. This sequence joins TRBV2 and TRBJ2-3; 7 bases agree with TRBD2. V gave up 7 bases and J gave up 11 bases; unmatched junction bases: 9. The CDR3 covers 12 residues. CDR1 is SNHLY and CDR2 is FYNNEI in the germline V gene.

As to this clone: Other DNA sequences in the sample encode the same CDR3. The J gene is TRBJ2-5, the V gene TRBV5-1; 7 positions agree with TRBD2. Germline V gene sequence: CDR1 SGHRS, CDR2 YFSETQ. This CDR3 is built from 14 residues. J gave up 2 bases and V 3 bases, and 4 bases lay outside the gene matches. CDR3 residues: CASSWGGPQETQYF. The CDR3 nucleotides are TGCGCCAGCAGCTGGGGGGGACCTCAAGAGACCCAGTACTTC.

The chain has TRBV19 and TRBJ1-2, with a weak D call TRBD1 (6 bases). Germline lookup yields CDR1 LNHDA and CDR2 SQIVND (reference sequence). V gave up 1 base and J gave up 5 bases, with 14 bases separating them. The CDR3 covers 15 residues. This CDR3 reads CASSIATKQGYGYTF. The DNA for the CDR3 is TGTGCCAGTAGTATAGCCACTAAACAGGGTTATGGCTACACCTTC. The full variable domain, completed using reference TRBV19 and TRBJ1-2, is DGGITQSPKYLFRKEGQNVTLSCEQNLNHDAMYWYRQDPGQGLRLIYYSQIVNDFQKGDIAEGYSVSREKKESFPLTVTSAQKNPTAFYLCASSIATKQGYGYTFGSGTRLTVV.

CDR3 coding DNA: TGTGCCAGCAGTTTGACTAGTGTCCAAGAGACCCAGTACTTC. Translating gives CASSLTSVQETQYF. The chain joins TRBV28 to TRBJ2-5, with D possibly matching TRBD2 (6 bases). Trimming shortened V by 3 bases and J by 1 base, and 9 bases separated the two germline ends. CDR3 length: 14 amino acids. Germline V gene lookup returns CDR1 MDHEN and CDR2 SYDVKM.